The source of this T cell receptor (beta chain) is a study of T-cell memory formation after mild COVID-19. Study overall: TCR clusters showed largely donor specificity.

Sample barcodes and UMIs were carried by the TCR alpha and TCR beta cDNA libraries that 5'RACE generated with constant-segment primers. TCRdb re-called the 5' RACE reads with MiXCR, one entry per CDR3 protein. Of a few hundred thousand distinct CDR3 sequences in the sample, around 14% are singletons; the top ten hold around 21%. The length of the CDR3 is 16 residues. Trimming took 10 bases from V and 5 from J; bases not matched to a gene: 16. The table lists this clonotype with a few counts. What it binds is unknown. Study-wide results and caveats: CD8+ contracting clones occupied EMRA, while CD4+ ones occupied mainly CM and EM.

The receptor was derived from a man younger than 35 who had mild COVID-19 (a few samples of this study predate the infection). Cell type and time point are not known. This chain joins TRBV12-3 or TRBV12-4 and TRBJ2-1; 8 nucleotides agree with TRBD1. Sequenced: PBMCs or a T cell subset sorted from them (not recorded which). The CDR3 region is CAISTRGQIKHNEQFF. As DNA, the CDR3 is TGTGCCATCTCGACCAGGGGGCAAATTAAACACAATGAGCAGTTCTTC.